This passage covers 3 T cell receptor beta chains from one sample sequenced in a study of T cell repertoires in cytomegalovirus infection. TCRdb re-called the reads through MiXCR, storing one row per CDR3 protein. Of about 460,000 distinct CDR3 sequences in the sample, about 11% were seen once. The specimen was PBMCs. These TCRs come from a human donor in good health (CMV status not recorded). Some clones in this sample may be carry-over from other donors' samples.

Turning to this clonotype: A much larger clonotype is one base distant, so this may be a read error. The chain joins TRBV5-5 to TRBJ2-1; D may correspond to TRBD1 or TRBD2 (5 bases each). Trimming took 1 base from V and 6 from J, leaving 11 bases between them. The germline V gene encodes CDR1 SGHKS and CDR2 YYEKEE (reference sequence). The CDR3 sequence is 14 residues long. The CDR3 sequence: CASSLFPGPNEQFF. Here the CDR3 DNA reads TGTGCCAGCAGCTTGTTCCCGGGGCCCAATGAGCAGTTCTTC.

This clonotype was observed at least ten times. The chain couples TRBV28 to TRBJ1-3; tentatively, D is TRBD1 (5 bases). Trimming shortened V by 6 bases and J by 0 bases, and 21 bases separated the two germline ends. The germline V gene encodes CDR1 MDHEN and CDR2 SYDVKM. The CDR3 extends over 18 amino acids. The DNA of the CDR3 is TGTGCCAGCAGCCGACTCGGGACTACCTTCTTCTCTGGAAACACCATATATTTT. It codes for CASSRLGTTFFSGNTIYF.

This chain uses TRBV27 with TRBJ2-7; 12 bases align to TRBD2. Per germline, CDR1 MNHEY and CDR2 SMNVEV (reference sequence). V was clipped by 5 bases and J by 6 bases; unmatched bases: 11. The CDR3 has 16 amino acids. Here the CDR3 DNA reads TGTGCCAGCAGTGGCCCAAGACTAGCGGGAGATCGCGAGCAGTACTTC. This codes for CASSGPRLAGDREQYF.